The entry below describes one TCR beta chain. The antigen is not known. This entry belongs to a study of T cell responses to AZD1222 COVID-19 vaccine. Across the whole study: It was second doses at about 4 or about 12 weeks that were pooled.

Whole-study findings and limits: Mostly white British, mostly female donors; authors suggested clonal diversity may be underestimated. Unmutated variant regions are reportedly the target of nearly half of TCRs that are spike-specific.

The germline CDR1 and CDR2 sequences are LGHDT and YNNKEL (reference sequence). The CDR3 covers 13 residues. Deletions cut 4 bases from V and 5 bases from J, with 10 bases between. TCRdb's copy holds only in-frame clones and misses some; the assay was immunoSEQ multiplex PCR. The profile shows around 50,000 clones, around 80% of them singletons. The rearrangement joins TRBV3-1 (or the pseudogene TRBV3-2) to TRBJ2-3, with D tentatively TRBD1 (6 bases). The source of this sequence is an adult in good health. The material sequenced was peripheral blood, taken on day 0 of AZD1222 vaccination. This CDR3 reads CASSLTGIDTQYF. The CDR3 DNA sequence: TGTGCCAGCAGCCTTACAGGGATAGATACGCAGTATTTT.